This T cell receptor beta chain was sequenced during a study of T cell responses to AZD1222 COVID-19 vaccine. Study observations and caveats: Nearly half of unique spike-specific TCRs reportedly avoided B.1.351 and B.1.1.7 mutated regions.

Of note for this clone: Its antigen is unknown.

The CDR3 totals 14 residues. Germline assignment: CDR1 LGHDT and CDR2 YNNKEL (reference sequence). With V trimmed by 6 bases and J by 6 bases, 10 bases remained unmatched. Data came from immunoSEQ multiplex PCR; TCRdb stores just in-frame clones and leaves some out. The sample holds about 97,000 clones, 70% to 90% seen once. Sequenced material: peripheral blood, taken on day 0 of AZD1222 vaccination. The genes are TRBV3-1 (or the pseudogene TRBV3-2) and TRBJ1-2; 7 nucleotides align to TRBD1. This clonotype was obtained from an adult in good health. In DNA form, the CDR3 reads TGTGCCAGCAGTCGAGAACAGGGGATCGATGGCTACACCTTC. This encodes CASSREQGIDGYTF.